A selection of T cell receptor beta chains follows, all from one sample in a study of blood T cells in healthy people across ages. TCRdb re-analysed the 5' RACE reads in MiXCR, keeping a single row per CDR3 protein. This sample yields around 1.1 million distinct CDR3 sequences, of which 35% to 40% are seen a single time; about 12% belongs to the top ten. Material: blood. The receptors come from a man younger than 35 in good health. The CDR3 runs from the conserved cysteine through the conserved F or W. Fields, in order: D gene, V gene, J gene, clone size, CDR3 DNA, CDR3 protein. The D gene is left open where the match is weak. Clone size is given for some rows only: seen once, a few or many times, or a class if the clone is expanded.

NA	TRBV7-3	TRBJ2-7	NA	TGTGCCAGCAGCCCTATGGCGGCCGACTACAATGAGCAGTACTTC	CASSPMAADYNEQYF
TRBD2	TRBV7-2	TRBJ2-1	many	TGTGCCAGCAGCTTTGGAATAGAAAAGCGGGGATCAACTTACAATGAGCAGTTCTTC	CASSFGIEKRGSTYNEQFF
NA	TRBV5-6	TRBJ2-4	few	TGTGCCAGCAGCTTACCTTGGAGGGAGCAGTACTTC	CASSLPWREQYF
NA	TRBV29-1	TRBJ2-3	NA	TGCAGCGTCCGAGTCGGGAGCACAGATACGCAGTATTTT	CSVRVGSTDTQYF
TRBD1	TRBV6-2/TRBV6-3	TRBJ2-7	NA	TGTGCCAGCAGTTCTACAGGGGGGAGCTCCTACAATGAGCAGTACTTC	CASSSTGGSSYNEQYF
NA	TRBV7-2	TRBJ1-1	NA	TGTGCCAGCAGCTTAGCGTCGGGACGGATGAACACTGAAGCTTTCTTT	CASSLASGRMNTEAFF
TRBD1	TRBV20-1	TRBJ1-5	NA	TGCAGTGCTAGAGATCGTGAGACAGGGGTCAATCAGCCCCAGCATTTT	CSARDRETGVNQPQHF
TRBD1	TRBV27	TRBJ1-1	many	TGTGCCAGCAGTCAACGACAGGGCCGGACTGAAGCTTTCTTT	CASSQRQGRTEAFF
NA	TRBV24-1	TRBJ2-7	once	TGTGCCACCAGTGATTTGCACAGGGTCGAGCAGTACTTC	CATSDLHRVEQYF
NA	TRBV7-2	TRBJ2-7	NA	TGTGCCAGCAGCTTACAGCGGGTGAGATCCTACGAGCAGTACTTC	CASSLQRVRSYEQYF